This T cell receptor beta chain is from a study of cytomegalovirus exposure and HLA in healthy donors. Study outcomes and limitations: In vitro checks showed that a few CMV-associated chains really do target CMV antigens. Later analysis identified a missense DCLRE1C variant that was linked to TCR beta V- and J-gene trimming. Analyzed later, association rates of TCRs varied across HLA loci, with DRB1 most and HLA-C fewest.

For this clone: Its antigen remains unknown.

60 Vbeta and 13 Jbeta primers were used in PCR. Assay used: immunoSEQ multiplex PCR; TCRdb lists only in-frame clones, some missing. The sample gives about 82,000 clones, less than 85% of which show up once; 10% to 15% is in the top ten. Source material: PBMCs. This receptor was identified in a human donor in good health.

The CDR3 protein is CASRLTGATNEKLFF. The CDR3, as DNA: TGTGCCAGCAGATTGACTGGAGCAACTAATGAAAAACTGTTTTTT. The chain links TRBV2 to TRBJ1-4; D remains unclear. Trimming took off 6 bases at V and 0 bases at J, with 11 bases between the two ends. This CDR3 is built from 15 residues. Germline CDR1 SNHLY, CDR2 FYNNEI.